What follows are 13 T cell receptor beta chains derived from one specimen sequenced in a study of PD-1 blockade in classical Hodgkin lymphoma. Brentuximab vedotin exposure varied, and every patient relapsed after autologous stem cell transplantation. Sequencing was performed with immunoSEQ multiplex PCR; in TCRdb, only in-frame clones are kept and a portion is missing. Of about 110,000 clones in the sample, 70% to 90% are singletons; the top ten hold about 20%. The sequencing used peripheral blood mononuclear cells (PBMCs), collected before the second cycle of nivolumab. The receptors were gathered from a human donor with classical Hodgkin lymphoma.

The chain links TRBV7-2 to TRBJ2-1; tentative D call: TRBD1 (7 bases). Germline V lookup: CDR1 SGHTA, CDR2 FQGNSA. This CDR3 is built from 19 residues. V lost 2 bases to trimming and J lost 0 bases, with 20 bases between them. The CDR3 here is CASSLLGGQARSSYNEQFF. Here the CDR3 DNA reads TGTGCCAGCAGCTTACTGGGAGGACAGGCAAGAAGCTCCTACAATGAGCAGTTCTTC.

This chain uses TRBV10-3 with TRBJ2-3, with TRBD2 matching 11 bases. The V and J ends lost 4 bases and 2 bases, in that order; junction bases with no gene match: 8. The CDR3 sequence is 17 residues long. From germline, CDR1 is ENHRY and CDR2 SYGVKD. CDR3 sequence: CAISATIAGGPTDTQYF. In DNA form, the CDR3 reads TGTGCCATCAGTGCAACTATAGCGGGAGGGCCCACAGATACGCAGTATTTT.

The chain has TRBV6-1 and TRBJ1-1, with TRBD1 matching over 10 bases. V was pared by 4 bases and J by 6 bases, with 5 bases of the junction left unmatched. The CDR3 totals 14 residues. CDR1 is MNHNS and CDR2 is SASEGT in the germline V gene. The DNA of the CDR3 is TGTGCCAGCAGTGTTACCGGGACAGGGGCTGAAGCTTTCTTT. Translation: CASSVTGTGAEAFF.

This chain uses TRBV28 with TRBJ1-2, with D unresolved. CDR1 MDHEN and CDR2 SYDVKM come from the germline V gene. The CDR3 length is 12 residues. The V and J ends lost 2 bases and 8 bases respectively, with 9 bases between them. The CDR3, as DNA: TGTGCCAGCAGTTTACGGAGGATCGGCTACACCTTC. The encoded protein is CASSLRRIGYTF.

The chain carries TRBV29-1 and TRBJ2-6, with D possibly matching TRBD1 (5 bases). From germline, CDR1 is SQVTM and CDR2 ANQGSEA. CDR3 length equals 16 residues. CDR3 protein: CTPATGEAAGANVLTF. Here the CDR3 DNA reads TGCACCCCGGCCACAGGCGAAGCTGCCGGGGCCAACGTCCTGACTTTC.

This chain joins TRBV9 and TRBJ2-7, with D perhaps TRBD2 (6 bases). This CDR3 is built from 14 residues. Trimming pared 0 bases from V and 4 bases from J, leaving 11 bases between. Germline CDR1 SGDLS, CDR2 YYNGEE. The CDR3 spells CASSVEGGPYEQYF. The CDR3 bases are TGTGCCAGCAGCGTAGAGGGAGGCCCATACGAGCAGTACTTC. The full variable domain, in which reference TRBV9 and TRBJ2-7 provide the parts outside the CDR3, is DSGVTQTPKHLITATGQRVTLRCSPRSGDLSVYWYQQSLDQGLQFLIQYYNGEERAKGNILERFSAQQFPDLHSELNLSSLELGDSALYFCASSVEGGPYEQYFGPGTRLTVT.

This sequence joins TRBV28 and TRBJ2-5; tentative D call: TRBD1 (6 bases). The CDR3 has 20 residues. Trimming pared 4 bases from V and 3 bases from J, leaving 30 bases between. Germline assignment: CDR1 MDHEN and CDR2 SYDVKM. DNA for the CDR3: TGTGCCAGCAGTTACAAAGCCCACCCTCAGGACAGCCAGAATAAAGAGACCCAGTACTTC. This gives the protein CASSYKAHPQDSQNKETQYF.

The rearrangement joins TRBV5-1 to TRBJ2-7; 7 nucleotides line up with TRBD1. The ends lost 3 bases at V and 2 bases at J; junction bases unmatched: 11. The CDR3 contains 16 residues. The V gene's germline CDR1 is SGHRS and CDR2 YFSETQ. For the CDR3, the DNA is TGCGCCAGCAGCTACGGAGTGGGGACAGTGACCTACGAGCAGTACTTC. Protein sequence: CASSYGVGTVTYEQYF.

The chain is built from TRBV7-6 and TRBJ2-1; 7 bases agree with TRBD2. The CDR3 consists of 15 residues. Germline V gives CDR1 SGHVS, CDR2 FNYEAQ. V lost 3 bases and J lost 4; bases outside the gene matches: 6. CDR3: CASSFGGSSYNEQFF. Here the CDR3 DNA reads TGTGCCAGCAGCTTCGGCGGGAGCTCGTACAATGAGCAGTTCTTC.

In this sample, this clone turned up once. The J gene is TRBJ1-3, the V gene TRBV18, with a weak D call TRBD1 (6 bases). CDR3 size: 17 residues. The germline CDR1 and CDR2 sequences are KGHSH and LQKENI. Between the trimmed V and J ends, which lost 3 bases and 0 bases, there was a span of 15 bases. The CDR3 loop is CASSPPGELISGNTIYF. The CDR3 coding sequence is TGTGCCAGCTCACCCCCAGGGGAGCTCATCTCTGGAAACACCATATATTTT.

This clone was found once. V gene TRBV11-2 combines with J gene TRBJ1-5, with D tentatively TRBD1 (5 bases). Germline CDR1 is SGHAT and CDR2 is FQNNGV. The ends were cut back, 4 bases at V and 4 bases at J, with 20 bases in the middle. The CDR3 runs to 17 residues. The CDR3 DNA reads TGTGCCAGCAGCTCCACACCAAAGGGGCAGAAGAATCAGCCCCAGCATTTT. As protein: CASSSTPKGQKNQPQHF.

V gene TRBV28 combines with J gene TRBJ2-7; TRBD2 aligns across 11 bases. The CDR3 runs 15 residues. Germline V gene data show CDR1 as MDHEN and CDR2 as SYDVKM. J was trimmed by 5 bases and V by 7 bases; bases with no gene match: 10. Here the CDR3 DNA reads TGTGCCAGCAACGACGCTAGCGGGAGGTTTCACGAGCAGTACTTC. Its translation is CASNDASGRFHEQYF.

In regard to this clone: One junction end does not reproduce the germline sequence, and a read error may be involved. The V and J genes are TRBV2 and TRBJ2-7; 10 bases align to TRBD1. The CDR3 is 11 amino acids. In germline, CDR1 is SNHLY, CDR2 FYNNEI. This CDR3 is CASRAGTGAHF. The CDR3 DNA reads TGTGCCAGCAGGGCCGGGACAGGGGCTCACTTC.